This T cell receptor beta chain was observed in a study of CD8 T cells in ankylosing spondylitis. From germline, CDR1 is WSHSY and CDR2 SAAADI. The CDR3 totals 13 residues. V shed 3 bases and J shed 0 bases, with 6 bases lying between them. This clonotype was detected ten times or more. TCRdb reprocessed the 5' RACE reads via MiXCR and lists one record per CDR3 protein. The table records about 180,000 distinct CDR3 sequences, 9.8% of them present only once. Sample: blood, either unsorted or a sorted T cell fraction (not recorded which). The chain recombines TRBV10-2 with TRBJ2-7; D ambiguous. This TCR was recovered from a female donor with ankylosing spondylitis or in good health (not recorded which). The CDR3 sequence is CASSDVTSYEQYF. The CDR3 nucleotides read TGCGCCAGCAGTGATGTCACCTCCTACGAGCAGTACTTC.